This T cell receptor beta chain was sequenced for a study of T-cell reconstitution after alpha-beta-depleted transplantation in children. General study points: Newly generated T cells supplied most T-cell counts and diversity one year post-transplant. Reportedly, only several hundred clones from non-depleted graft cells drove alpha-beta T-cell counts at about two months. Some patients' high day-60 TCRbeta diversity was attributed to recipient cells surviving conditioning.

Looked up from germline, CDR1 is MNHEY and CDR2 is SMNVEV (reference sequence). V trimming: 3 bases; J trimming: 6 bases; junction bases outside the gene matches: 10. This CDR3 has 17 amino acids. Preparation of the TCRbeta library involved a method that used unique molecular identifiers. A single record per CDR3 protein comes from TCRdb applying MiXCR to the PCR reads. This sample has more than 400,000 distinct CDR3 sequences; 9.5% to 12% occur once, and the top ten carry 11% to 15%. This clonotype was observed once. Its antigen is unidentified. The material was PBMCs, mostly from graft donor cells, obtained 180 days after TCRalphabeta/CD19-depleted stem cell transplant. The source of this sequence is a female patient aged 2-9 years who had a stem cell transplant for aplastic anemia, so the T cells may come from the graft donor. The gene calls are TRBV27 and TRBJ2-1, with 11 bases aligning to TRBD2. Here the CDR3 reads CASSLIGVAGGGNEQFF. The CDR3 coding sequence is TGTGCCAGCAGTTTGATCGGCGTAGCGGGAGGGGGCAATGAGCAGTTCTTC.